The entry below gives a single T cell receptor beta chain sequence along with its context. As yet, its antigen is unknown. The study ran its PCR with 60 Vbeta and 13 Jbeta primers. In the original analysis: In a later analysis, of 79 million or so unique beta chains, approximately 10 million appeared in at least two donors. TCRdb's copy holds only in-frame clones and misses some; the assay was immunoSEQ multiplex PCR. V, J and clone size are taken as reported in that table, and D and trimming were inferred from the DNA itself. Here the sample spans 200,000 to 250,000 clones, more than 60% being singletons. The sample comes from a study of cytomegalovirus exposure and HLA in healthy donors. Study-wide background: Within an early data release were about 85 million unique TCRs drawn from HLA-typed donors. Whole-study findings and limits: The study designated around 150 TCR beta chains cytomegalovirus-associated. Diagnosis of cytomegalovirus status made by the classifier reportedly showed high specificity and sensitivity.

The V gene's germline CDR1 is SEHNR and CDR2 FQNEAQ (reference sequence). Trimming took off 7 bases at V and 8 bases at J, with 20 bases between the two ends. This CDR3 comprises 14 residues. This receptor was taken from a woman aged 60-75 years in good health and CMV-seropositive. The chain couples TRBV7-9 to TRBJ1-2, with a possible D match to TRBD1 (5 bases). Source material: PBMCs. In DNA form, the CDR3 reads TGTGCCAGCACCCCAGCGGGCGTAGGGGAAGGCTACACCTTC. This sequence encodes CASTPAGVGEGYTF.